The 21 T cell receptor beta chains given below trace back to one sample, sequenced in a study of T cell changes during pregnancy in multiple sclerosis. Generated by immunoSEQ multiplex PCR, the TCRdb table keeps only in-frame clones and is missing some. The sample holds more than 55,000 clones, less than 95% seen once. This sample comprised peripheral blood, obtained in the third trimester of pregnancy. These receptors were obtained from a female donor in good health, enrolled as a control in a pregnancy study.

The V gene is TRBV30, the J gene TRBJ1-4; TRBD1 matches 7 bases. The germline V gene encodes CDR1 GTSNPN and CDR2 SVGIG (reference sequence). This CDR3 has 14 residues. With 3 bases clipped from V and 2 bases from J, the junction kept 3 bases outside the gene matches. The CDR3 region is CAWRDRSTNEKLFF. CDR3 DNA sequence: TGTGCCTGGAGGGACAGGAGCACTAATGAAAAACTGTTTTTT.

This chain connects TRBV20-1 to TRBJ2-7; D perhaps matches TRBD1 (6 bases). Germline assignment: CDR1 DFQATT and CDR2 SNEGSKA (reference sequence). The V and J ends lost 5 bases and 7 bases respectively, with 9 bases between them. This CDR3 has 10 amino acids. The CDR3 coding sequence is TGCAGTGCTGATACAGGGGAGCAGTACTTC. Its translation: CSADTGEQYF.

V gene TRBV27 combines with J gene TRBJ2-5; weak D call: TRBD1 (5 bases). Trimming took off 8 bases at V and 5 bases at J, with 15 bases between the two ends. Germline V gene sequence: CDR1 MNHEY, CDR2 SMNVEV (reference sequence). The CDR3 totals 13 residues. The CDR3 reads CASGKQVGETQYF. Written as DNA, the CDR3 is TGTGCCAGCGGCAAACAGGTGGGCGAGACCCAGTACTTC.

The chain recombines TRBV4-3 with TRBJ2-1, with TRBD2 matching over 14 bases. Trimming removed 0 bases from V and 0 bases from J; junction bases left unmatched: 7. CDR3 length equals 20 residues. Germline V gene lookup returns CDR1 LGHNA and CDR2 YSLEER. This CDR3 reads CASSQDAGLAGGSSYNEQFF. The CDR3 coding sequence is TGCGCCAGCAGCCAAGATGCAGGACTAGCGGGGGGAAGCTCCTACAATGAGCAGTTCTTC.

The chain has TRBV25-1 and TRBJ2-5; TRBD2 agrees at 7 bases. Germline lookup yields CDR1 MGHDK and CDR2 SYGVNS. The V segment lost 5 bases and the J segment 4 bases; nucleotides outside the gene matches: 13. CDR3 length: 16 amino acids. This chain's CDR3 is CASSRGRGGTGETQYF. In nucleotides, the CDR3 is TGTGCCAGCAGTCGCGGAAGGGGAGGGACGGGAGAGACCCAGTACTTC.

This rearrangement joins TRBV25-1 to TRBJ2-7, with 7 bases aligning to TRBD1. Trimming cost V 6 bases and J 3 bases; bases outside gene matches: 5. The germline CDR1 and CDR2 sequences are MGHDK and SYGVNS. CDR3 length: 13 residues. The CDR3 region is CASSLTGHYEQYF. CDR3 coding DNA: TGTGCCAGCAGCTTGACAGGGCACTACGAGCAGTACTTC.

This chain uses TRBV9 with TRBJ1-2; unclear D gene. This CDR3 contains 14 residues. Trimming cost V 6 bases and J 2 bases, with 14 bases left between them. The germline gives CDR1 SGDLS, CDR2 YYNGEE. CDR3 amino acids: CASTHSTGNYGYTF. The CDR3 DNA follows: TGTGCCAGCACGCACAGCACGGGGAACTATGGCTACACCTTC. Full variable domain (remainder filled in from reference TRBV9 and TRBJ1-2): DSGVTQTPKHLITATGQRVTLRCSPRSGDLSVYWYQQSLDQGLQFLIQYYNGEERAKGNILERFSAQQFPDLHSELNLSSLELGDSALYFCASTHSTGNYGYTFGSGTRLTVV.

The CDR3 reads CASSEAPLAGGTNEQFF. The CDR3 DNA follows: TGTGCCAGCAGTGAAGCGCCACTAGCGGGAGGGACCAATGAGCAGTTCTTC. The gene calls are TRBV6-1 and TRBJ2-1; the match to TRBD2 covers 13 bases. The CDR3 loop spans 17 amino acids. CDR1 and CDR2 from the germline V gene are MNHNS and SASEGT. With 0 bases clipped from V and 6 bases from J, the junction kept 5 bases outside the gene matches.

The chain has TRBV7-9 and TRBJ2-1; 9 bases are shared with TRBD2. Germline CDR1 is SEHNR and CDR2 is FQNEAQ (reference sequence). V lost 5 bases, J lost 3 bases, and 11 bases stayed unmatched. The CDR3 sequence is 17 residues long. The CDR3 loop is CASSTSFARGGYNEQFF. In DNA, the CDR3 is TGTGCCAGCAGCACAAGTTTCGCGCGGGGGGGCTACAATGAGCAGTTCTTC.

The rearrangement links TRBV27 to TRBJ2-7; no reliable D call. The germline V and J ends were trimmed by 0 bases and 2 bases, with 14 bases remaining between them. Germline V gene data show CDR1 as MNHEY and CDR2 as SMNVEV (reference sequence). This CDR3 region has 16 residues. For the CDR3, the DNA is TGTGCCAGCAGTTTATCTTTAGTGGGCCTTACCTACGAGCAGTACTTC. Its translation: CASSLSLVGLTYEQYF.

The chain recombines TRBV7-2 with TRBJ2-7, with 14 bases that match TRBD2. V was pared by 5 bases and J by 3 bases, with 6 bases of the junction left unmatched. The CDR3 loop spans 16 amino acids. Germline CDR1 SGHTA, CDR2 FQGNSA. CDR3 in amino acids: CASSTGTSGGLYEQYF. The CDR3 DNA reads as TGTGCCAGCAGCACCGGGACTAGCGGGGGACTCTACGAGCAGTACTTC.

The CDR3 DNA sequence: TGTGCCAGCAGTCCTCTAGCGGGGGCCTCCTACGAGCAGTACTTC. Protein: CASSPLAGASYEQYF. V gene TRBV27 combines with J gene TRBJ2-7; 10 bases match TRBD2. V was pared by 5 bases and J by 0 bases, with 4 bases of the junction left unmatched. Looked up from germline, CDR1 is MNHEY and CDR2 is SMNVEV (reference sequence). This CDR3 has 15 amino acids.

The rearrangement links TRBV18 to TRBJ1-2; D call uncertain. Germline assignment: CDR1 KGHSH and CDR2 LQKENI. V lost 0 bases to trimming and J lost 3 bases, with 8 bases between them. The length of the CDR3 is 14 residues. The CDR3 protein is CASSPPGQDYGYTF. The DNA of the CDR3 is TGTGCCAGCTCACCACCCGGCCAGGACTATGGCTACACCTTC. Combining the CDR3 with reference TRBV18 and TRBJ1-2 gives the whole variable domain NAGVMQNPRHLVRRRGQEARLRCSPMKGHSHVYWYRQLPEEGLKFMVYLQKENIIDESGMPKERFSAEFPKEGPSILRIQQVVRGDSAAYFCASSPPGQDYGYTFGSGTRLTVV.

The rearrangement links TRBV28 to TRBJ2-7; 7 bases line up with TRBD1. The CDR3 loop spans 15 amino acids. The germline gives CDR1 MDHEN, CDR2 SYDVKM. The J segment lost 4 bases and the V segment lost 5 bases, leaving 11 bases of the junction unmatched. CDR3 nucleotides: TGTGCCAGCAGTGGATCCGGGACAGAACTTTACGAGCAGTACTTC. Protein sequence: CASSGSGTELYEQYF.

The CDR3: CASSLLDRRAEAFF. The DNA of the CDR3 is TGTGCCAGCTCACTCCTAGACAGGCGGGCTGAAGCTTTCTTT. The V and J genes are TRBV18 and TRBJ1-1; D may be TRBD1 (6 bases). Trimming removed 4 bases from V and 6 bases from J, with 15 bases in between. The CDR3 is made up of 14 amino acids. Germline CDR1 and CDR2: KGHSH and LQKENI.

This clone was seen once. The chain combines TRBV25-1 with TRBJ2-1, with TRBD2 matching 12 bases. Germline CDR1 MGHDK, CDR2 SYGVNS. V lost 1 base to trimming and J lost 7 bases; unmatched junction nucleotides: 8. The CDR3 spans 17 residues. CDR3 DNA sequence: TGTGCCAGCAGTGAATCCATGACTAGCGGGAGTAGGAATGAGCAGTTCTTC. This encodes CASSESMTSGSRNEQFF.

The chain uses TRBV5-1 and TRBJ1-2, with a weak D call TRBD1 (6 bases). The V gene's germline CDR1 is SGHRS and CDR2 YFSETQ. This CDR3 spans 15 amino acids. Trimming pared 3 bases from V and 6 bases from J, leaving 18 bases between. The CDR3 loop is CASSSDSSGEHGYTF. CDR3 in DNA: TGCGCCAGCAGCTCGGACTCCTCAGGGGAGCATGGCTACACCTTC.

V usage is TRBV7-2 and J usage is TRBJ2-3; TRBD1 agrees at 7 bases. Trimming took 2 bases from V and 1 from J; bases not matched to a gene: 9. CDR1 and CDR2 from the germline V gene are SGHTA and FQGNSA. This CDR3 is built from 17 residues. The CDR3 loop is CASSLKRQGLGTDTQYF. CDR3 bases: TGTGCCAGCAGCTTAAAACGACAGGGCCTCGGCACAGATACGCAGTATTTT.

The V call is TRBV27, the J call TRBJ1-2; tentative D call: TRBD1 (6 bases). V lost 5 bases, J lost 7 bases, and 14 bases lay in between. Germline CDR1 MNHEY, CDR2 SMNVEV (reference sequence). The CDR3 has 13 residues. In DNA, the CDR3 is TGTGCCAGCAGTAGCAGGGGACCTGGTGGCTACACCTTC. Its protein is CASSSRGPGGYTF.

The J gene is TRBJ1-1, the V gene TRBV7-8; 9 nucleotides agree with TRBD1. The CDR3 spans 16 residues. Germline V gene data show CDR1 as SGHVS and CDR2 as FQNEAQ. After removal of 5 bases from V and 4 bases from J, the junction contained 11 bases not matched to a gene. The CDR3 nucleotides read TGTGCCAGCAGCCCTAACAGGGGGCCCTTCTTCACTGAAGCTTTCTTT. It specifies CASSPNRGPFFTEAFF.

This chain links TRBV5-4 with TRBJ1-2; tentative D call: TRBD1 (6 bases). V was clipped by 2 bases and J by 3 bases, with 11 bases between them. Germline V gives CDR1 SGHNT, CDR2 YYREEE (reference sequence). The length of the CDR3 is 14 residues. DNA for the CDR3: TGTGCCAGCAGCTTTGGGGGCGGTTACTATGGCTACACCTTC. It specifies CASSFGGGYYGYTF.